The 25 T cell receptor beta chains reported below all come from one sample, sequenced in a study of shared clonotypes between healthy human individuals. TCRdb keeps only in-frame clones here, not all; method: immunoSEQ multiplex PCR. The data contain about 330,000 clones, roughly 84% of them singletons. The sequencing input was memory CD8+ T cells sorted from blood. Subset specified: CD45RO+ cells pooled with CCR7-negative TemRA cells. The receptors here all came from a man younger than 35 in good health.

The chain has TRBV29-1 and TRBJ1-1; no firm D call. In germline, CDR1 is SQVTM, CDR2 ANQGSEA. V was pared by 7 bases and J by 5 bases, with 17 bases between. This CDR3 contains 13 residues. CDR3 DNA: TGCAGCGGATTCGGACTGATTGCGACTGAAGCTTTCTTT. This codes for CSGFGLIATEAFF.

In its sample, this clone was seen a few times. This sequence joins TRBV19 and TRBJ2-1; no clear D. The V and J ends lost 5 bases and 3 bases respectively, with 8 bases between them. The CDR3 runs to 13 residues. CDR1 is LNHDA and CDR2 is SQIVND in the germline V gene (reference sequence). The CDR3 bases are TGTGCCAGTAGTTCCTCCCTCTACAATGAGCAGTTCTTC. Translating gives CASSSSLYNEQFF.

This sequence joins TRBV9 and TRBJ2-3; possible D gene TRBD2, 5 bases. Trimming cost V 4 bases and J 4 bases, with 22 bases left between them. Germline CDR1 SGDLS, CDR2 YYNGEE. The CDR3 is made up of 17 amino acids. The CDR3: CASSPLAGVGVADTQYF. CDR3 DNA sequence: TGTGCCAGCAGCCCCCTTGCCGGGGTGGGTGTGGCAGATACGCAGTATTTT.

This clone was seen a handful of times. The CDR3 bases are TGTGCCTGCAGGACTGACACGAACACCGGGGAGCTGTTTTTT. Its protein is CACRTDTNTGELFF. V usage is TRBV30 and J usage is TRBJ2-2; TRBD2 might be the D (5 bases). V was shortened by 6 bases and J by 0 bases, with 11 bases between the two germline ends. The CDR3 covers 14 residues. Germline CDR1 GTSNPN, CDR2 SVGIG (reference sequence).

The rearrangement joins TRBV2 to TRBJ2-3, with D uncertain. V lost 7 bases to trimming and J lost 2 bases, with 7 bases between them. Germline CDR1 is SNHLY and CDR2 is FYNNEI. CDR3 length: 12 residues. CDR3 region: CASIPSTDTQYF. The CDR3 nucleotides are TGTGCCAGCATTCCTTCCACAGATACGCAGTATTTT. The full variable domain, completed using reference TRBV2 and TRBJ2-3, is EPEVTQTPSHQVTQMGQEVILRCVPISNHLYFYWYRQILGQKVEFLVSFYNNEISEKSEIFDDQFSVERPDGSNFTLKIRSTKLEDSAMYFCASIPSTDTQYFGPGTRLTVL.

The chain joins TRBV6-1 to TRBJ2-5, with 8 bases identical to TRBD2. The germline gives CDR1 MNHNS, CDR2 SASEGT. The CDR3 spans 15 residues. Trimming at V came to 5 bases and at J to 5 bases, leaving 10 bases not matched to a gene. The CDR3 protein is CASSSPGRGGETQYF. The CDR3 DNA reads as TGTGCCAGCAGTTCCCCGGGACGCGGGGGGGAGACCCAGTACTTC.

The rearrangement uses TRBV10-3 and TRBJ1-2, with D hard to call. This CDR3 is 12 amino acids long. With 6 bases removed from V and 7 bases from J, the gap between germline ends came to 12 bases. CDR1 is ENHRY and CDR2 is SYGVKD in the germline V gene. Written as DNA, the CDR3 is TGTGCCATCAGGGGGAACGAACTTGGCTACACCTTC. Encoded protein: CAIRGNELGYTF.

This sequence joins TRBV4-1 and TRBJ2-7; TRBD2 matches 8 bases. The J segment lost 2 bases and the V segment lost 2 bases, leaving 5 bases of the junction unmatched. The CDR3 loop spans 15 amino acids. CDR1 MGHRA and CDR2 YSYEKL come from the germline V gene. The CDR3 sequence is CASSQTTSDPYEQYF. The CDR3 DNA is TGCGCCAGCAGCCAAACGACTAGCGATCCCTACGAGCAGTACTTC.

Regarding this clone: Different DNA sequences within this sample yield the same CDR3. The chain links TRBV7-6 to TRBJ2-7; 7 bases are shared with TRBD1. The germline CDR1 and CDR2 sequences are SGHVS and FNYEAQ. The CDR3 contains 14 residues. V trimming: 1 base; J trimming: 2 bases; junction bases outside the gene matches: 2. This CDR3 reads CASSLVTGAYEQYF. In nucleotides, the CDR3 is TGTGCCAGCAGCTTAGTTACAGGGGCCTACGAGCAGTACTTC.

The chain carries TRBV9 and TRBJ2-3, with no clear D. CDR3 length: 12 residues. V was cut by 3 bases and J by 6 bases, with 8 bases left in between. CDR1 SGDLS and CDR2 YYNGEE come from the germline V gene. The CDR3 nucleotides read TGTGCCAGCAGCGACCAAGAGGATACGCAGTATTTT. Translating it yields CASSDQEDTQYF.

The chain employs TRBV13 and TRBJ2-7; 11 bases match TRBD2. CDR1 is PRHDT, CDR2 FYEKMQ, per germline (reference sequence). The length of the CDR3 is 15 residues. Trimming at V came to 4 bases and at J to 4 bases, leaving 6 bases not matched to a gene. CDR3 sequence: CASSSPGLAVYEQYF. CDR3 bases: TGTGCCAGCAGCTCACCGGGACTAGCGGTATACGAGCAGTACTTC.

The V gene is TRBV4-1, the J gene TRBJ1-1; D uncertain. This CDR3 contains 14 residues. V shed 4 bases and J shed 1 base, with 10 bases lying between them. Looked up from germline, CDR1 is MGHRA and CDR2 is YSYEKL. The CDR3 sequence is CASSPPGANTEAFF. CDR3 in DNA: TGCGCCAGCAGCCCACCGGGAGCGAACACTGAAGCTTTCTTT.

Of note for this clone: Other DNA sequences in the same sample also yield this CDR3. The V call is TRBV27, the J call TRBJ2-5; D not resolved. Trimming took off 2 bases at V and 4 bases at J, with 2 bases between the two ends. The CDR3 sequence is 11 residues long. CDR1 is MNHEY and CDR2 is SMNVEV in the germline V gene (reference sequence). This CDR3 is CASSLGETQYF. In DNA form, the CDR3 reads TGTGCCAGCAGTTTAGGAGAGACCCAGTACTTC.

The chain links TRBV13 to TRBJ2-7, with D possibly called TRBD1 or TRBD2 (5 bases each). The ends were cut back, 5 bases at V and 3 bases at J, with 11 bases in the middle. CDR3 length: 13 residues. Germline assignment: CDR1 PRHDT and CDR2 FYEKMQ (reference sequence). CDR3 loop: CASSTRGVYEQYF. CDR3 nucleotide sequence: TGTGCCAGCAGCACCCGAGGGGTCTACGAGCAGTACTTC.

The chain joins TRBV5-6 to TRBJ2-7, with D uncertain. This CDR3 spans 13 amino acids. The germline V and J ends were trimmed by 1 base and 3 bases, with 8 bases remaining between them. Looked up from germline, CDR1 is SGHDT and CDR2 is YYEEEE. The chain's CDR3 is CASSLSYNYEQYF. The CDR3 DNA is TGTGCCAGCAGCTTGAGTTACAACTACGAGCAGTACTTC.

The chain couples TRBV28 to TRBJ1-1; D remains ambiguous. Germline assignment: CDR1 MDHEN and CDR2 SYDVKM. The CDR3 consists of 17 residues. Trimming removed 1 base from V and 1 base from J, with 16 bases in between. The CDR3 here is CASSLSVSAYANTEAFF. Here the CDR3 DNA reads TGTGCCAGCAGTTTATCGGTGTCGGCGTACGCGAACACTGAAGCTTTCTTT.

The V and J genes are TRBV10-3 and TRBJ1-1; no definite D call. The CDR3 length is 13 residues. Germline V lookup: CDR1 ENHRY, CDR2 SYGVKD. V was clipped by 5 bases and J by 2 bases, with 9 bases between them. DNA for the CDR3: TGTGCCATCAGTCCCCACCTAAACACTGAAGCTTTCTTT. Translation gives CAISPHLNTEAFF.

The gene calls are TRBV4-1 and TRBJ2-1; the D gene is possibly TRBD2 (6 bases). V lost 4 bases, J lost 8 bases, and 15 bases lay in between. The CDR3 spans 14 residues. The germline gives CDR1 MGHRA, CDR2 YSYEKL. Here the CDR3 reads CASSPAIGGYEQFF. The CDR3 coding sequence is TGCGCCAGCAGCCCAGCAATTGGAGGGTATGAGCAGTTCTTC.

The chain carries TRBV9 and TRBJ1-2; no reliable D call. From germline, CDR1 is SGDLS and CDR2 YYNGEE. Trimming pared 0 bases from V and 3 bases from J, leaving 9 bases between. This CDR3 has 14 residues. Here the CDR3 DNA reads TGTGCCAGCAGCGTAGACGACGATTACTATGGCTACACCTTC. As protein: CASSVDDDYYGYTF.

The count of this clone is one. The chain employs TRBV6-5 and TRBJ2-1; tentatively, D is TRBD1 or TRBD2 (5 bases each). Trimming cost V 0 bases and J 3 bases, with 12 bases left between them. This CDR3 has 16 residues. Germline CDR1 is MNHEY and CDR2 is SVGAGI. The CDR3: CASSYSIGEHYNEQFF. The CDR3 DNA sequence: TGTGCCAGCAGTTACTCGATAGGGGAGCACTACAATGAGCAGTTCTTC.

The chain employs TRBV6-4 and TRBJ1-6; D may be TRBD1 (5 bases). The length of the CDR3 is 15 residues. Germline CDR1 is MRHNA and CDR2 is SNTAGT. V lost 8 bases and J lost 13, with 24 bases in between. The CDR3 here is CASRKDRDSAYPLHF. The CDR3, as DNA: TGTGCCAGCCGAAAAGATAGAGACAGCGCTTATCCCCTCCACTTT.

This clone was found once. The chain couples TRBV5-4 to TRBJ2-1; 7 bases match TRBD1. The CDR3 has 14 residues. Germline V gene lookup returns CDR1 SGHNT and CDR2 YYREEE (reference sequence). Unmatched junction bases numbered 4, after V lost 0 bases and J lost 7 bases. The CDR3 is CASSLGDSQNEQFF. CDR3 coding DNA: TGTGCCAGCAGCTTGGGGGACAGCCAAAATGAGCAGTTCTTC.

The V gene is TRBV15, the J gene TRBJ2-7; D gene ambiguous. The CDR3 totals 15 residues. V was shortened by 0 bases and J by 0 bases, with 9 bases between the two germline ends. Germline loops: CDR1 LNHNV, CDR2 YYDKDF (reference sequence). CDR3 region: CATSRDNTFSYEQYF. The CDR3, as DNA: TGTGCCACCAGCAGAGATAACACCTTCTCCTACGAGCAGTACTTC.

J is TRBJ2-3 and V is TRBV7-6, with 8 positions matching TRBD2. V was pared by 0 bases and J by 5 bases, with 4 bases of the junction left unmatched. CDR1 is SGHVS, CDR2 FNYEAQ, per germline. CDR3 length: 15 amino acids. CDR3 protein: CASSLASGILDTQYF. CDR3 nucleotides: TGTGCCAGCAGCTTAGCTAGCGGGATCCTAGATACGCAGTATTTT.

The chain joins TRBV10-3 to TRBJ2-7, with D possibly being TRBD2 (5 bases). The CDR3 has 15 amino acids. Between the trimmed V and J ends, which lost 2 bases and 4 bases, there was a span of 15 bases. The germline gives CDR1 ENHRY, CDR2 SYGVKD. CDR3 sequence: CAISEEDSNDYEQYF. In DNA form, the CDR3 reads TGTGCCATCAGTGAGGAGGACTCGAACGATTACGAGCAGTACTTC.